This T cell receptor beta chain was sequenced during a study of brain T cells in children with intractable seizures. This clone was counted once. J gave up 5 bases and V 6 bases, and 13 bases lay outside the gene matches. Looked up from germline, CDR1 is ENHRY and CDR2 is SYGVKD. The CDR3 contains 16 residues. The protocol was immunoSEQ multiplex PCR, while the TCRdb copy is restricted to in-frame clones and leaves out a portion. The sample yields 50,000 to 80,000 clones, around 95% seen once. The TCR comes from a boy younger than two with focal cortical dysplasia and intractable seizures. J is TRBJ2-5 and V is TRBV10-3; 9 bases are a match to TRBD1. The specimen was peripheral blood, collected at surgery. CDR3 bases: TGTGCCATCAGCGAGCCTCTCGACAGGGGGTCGGAGACCCAGTACTTC. Protein product: CAISEPLDRGSETQYF.